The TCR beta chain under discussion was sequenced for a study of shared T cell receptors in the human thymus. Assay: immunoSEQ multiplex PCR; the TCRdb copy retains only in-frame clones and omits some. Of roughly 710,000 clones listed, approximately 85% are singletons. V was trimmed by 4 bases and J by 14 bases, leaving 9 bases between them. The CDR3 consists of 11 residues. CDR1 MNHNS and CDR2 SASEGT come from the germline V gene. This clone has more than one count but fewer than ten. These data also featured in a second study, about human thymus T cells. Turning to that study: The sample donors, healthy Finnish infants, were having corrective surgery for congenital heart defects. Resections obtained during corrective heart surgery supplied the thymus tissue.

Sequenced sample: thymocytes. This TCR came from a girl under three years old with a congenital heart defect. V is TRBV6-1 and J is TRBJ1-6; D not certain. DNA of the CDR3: TGTGCCAGCAGTGGAGGAGGATCCCTCCACTTT. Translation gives CASSGGGSLHF.